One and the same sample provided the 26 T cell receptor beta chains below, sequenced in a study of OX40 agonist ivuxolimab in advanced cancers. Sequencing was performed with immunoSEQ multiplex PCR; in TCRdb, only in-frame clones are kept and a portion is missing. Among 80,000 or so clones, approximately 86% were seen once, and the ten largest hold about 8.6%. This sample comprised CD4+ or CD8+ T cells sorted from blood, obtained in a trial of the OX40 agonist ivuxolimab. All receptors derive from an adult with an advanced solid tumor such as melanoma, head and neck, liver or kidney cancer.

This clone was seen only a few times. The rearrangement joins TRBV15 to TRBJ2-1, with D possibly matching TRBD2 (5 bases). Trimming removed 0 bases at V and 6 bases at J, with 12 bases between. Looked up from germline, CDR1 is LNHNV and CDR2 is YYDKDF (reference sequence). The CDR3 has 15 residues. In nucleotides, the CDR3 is TGTGCCACCAGCAGAGATCCCCTAGCCGGCAATGAGCAGTTCTTC. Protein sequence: CATSRDPLAGNEQFF.

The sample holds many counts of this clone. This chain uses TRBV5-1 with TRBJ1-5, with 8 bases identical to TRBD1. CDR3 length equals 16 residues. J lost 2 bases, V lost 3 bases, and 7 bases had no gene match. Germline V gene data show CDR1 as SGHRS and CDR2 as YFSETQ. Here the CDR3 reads CASSSGETGGNQPQHF. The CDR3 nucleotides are TGCGCCAGCAGCTCGGGCGAGACAGGGGGCAATCAGCCCCAGCATTTT.

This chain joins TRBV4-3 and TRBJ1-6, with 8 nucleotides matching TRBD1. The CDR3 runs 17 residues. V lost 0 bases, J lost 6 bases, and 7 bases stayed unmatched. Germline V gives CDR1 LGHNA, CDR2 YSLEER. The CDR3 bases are TGCGCCAGCAGCCAAGAAGAACAGGGGGTTTCTAATTCACCCCTCCACTTT. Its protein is CASSQEEQGVSNSPLHF.

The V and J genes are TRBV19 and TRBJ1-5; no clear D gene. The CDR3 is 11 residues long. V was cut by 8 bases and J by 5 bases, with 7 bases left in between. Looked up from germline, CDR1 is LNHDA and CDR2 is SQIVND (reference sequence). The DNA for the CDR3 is TGTGCCAGTGGAGGGTATCAGCCCCAGCATTTT. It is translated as CASGGYQPQHF.

In DNA form, the CDR3 reads TGTGCCAGCAGCTTGACTAGCTCCTACAATGAGCAGTTCTTC. It codes for CASSLTSSYNEQFF. The J gene is TRBJ2-1, the V gene TRBV7-3; a possible D gene is TRBD2 (6 bases). V was shortened by 3 bases and J by 0 bases, with 6 bases between the two germline ends. CDR3 length equals 14 residues. Germline CDR1 is SGHTA and CDR2 is FQGTGA.

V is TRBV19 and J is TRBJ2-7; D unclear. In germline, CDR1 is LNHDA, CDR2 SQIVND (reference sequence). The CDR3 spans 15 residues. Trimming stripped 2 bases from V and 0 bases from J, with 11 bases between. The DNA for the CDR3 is TGTGCCAGTAGTATAAGGGCAGCGAGCTCCTACGAGCAGTACTTC. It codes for CASSIRAASSYEQYF.

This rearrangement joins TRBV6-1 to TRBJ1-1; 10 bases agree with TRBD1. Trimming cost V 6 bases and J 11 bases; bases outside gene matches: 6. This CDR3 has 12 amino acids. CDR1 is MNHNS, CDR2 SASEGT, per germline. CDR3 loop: CASSPTGGIAFF. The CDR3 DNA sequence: TGTGCCAGCAGCCCGACAGGGGGCATTGCTTTCTTT.

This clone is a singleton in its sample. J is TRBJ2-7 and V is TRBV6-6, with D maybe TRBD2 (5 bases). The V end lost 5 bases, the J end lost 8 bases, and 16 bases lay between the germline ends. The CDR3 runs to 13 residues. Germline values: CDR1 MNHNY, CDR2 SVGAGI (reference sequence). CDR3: CASSPRGVTKQYF. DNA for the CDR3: TGTGCCAGCAGTCCCCGGGGAGTTACGAAGCAGTACTTC.

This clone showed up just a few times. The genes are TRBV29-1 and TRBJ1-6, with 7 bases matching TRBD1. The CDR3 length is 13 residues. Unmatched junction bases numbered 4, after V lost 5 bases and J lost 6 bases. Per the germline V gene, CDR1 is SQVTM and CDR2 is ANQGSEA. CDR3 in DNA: TGCAGCGTTAAAGGGACAGCTAATTCACCCCTCCACTTT. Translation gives CSVKGTANSPLHF.

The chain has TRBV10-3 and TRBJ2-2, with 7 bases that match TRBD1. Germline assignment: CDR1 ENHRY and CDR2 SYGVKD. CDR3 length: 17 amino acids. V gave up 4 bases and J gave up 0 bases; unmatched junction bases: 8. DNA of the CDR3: TGTGCCATCAGTGGGCCGAGGGGGCCAGCGAACACCGGGGAGCTGTTTTTT. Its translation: CAISGPRGPANTGELFF.

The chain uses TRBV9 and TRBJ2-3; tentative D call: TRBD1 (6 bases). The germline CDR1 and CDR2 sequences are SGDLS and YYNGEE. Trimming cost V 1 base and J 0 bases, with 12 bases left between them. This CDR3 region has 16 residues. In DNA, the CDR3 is TGTGCCAGCAGCGTATTACAGGGTATGAGCACAGATACGCAGTATTTT. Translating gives CASSVLQGMSTDTQYF.

CDR3 sequence reads: CASSRQGENIQYF. The CDR3 DNA is TGTGCCAGCAGCCGACAGGGGGAAAACATTCAGTACTTC. The chain recombines TRBV14 with TRBJ2-4, with TRBD1 matching 9 bases. Germline CDR1 reads SGHDN; CDR2 reads FVKESK. This CDR3 is built from 13 residues. V shed 4 bases, J shed 5 bases, and the junction held 0 bases outside the gene matches.

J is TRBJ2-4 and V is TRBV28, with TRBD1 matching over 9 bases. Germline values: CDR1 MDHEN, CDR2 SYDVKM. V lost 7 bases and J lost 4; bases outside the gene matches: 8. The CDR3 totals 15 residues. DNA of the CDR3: TGTGCCAGCAACATCCCACAGGGGGCGAAAAACATTCAGTACTTC. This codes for CASNIPQGAKNIQYF.

The CDR3 protein is CASSVRTGGAIQETQYF. For the CDR3, the DNA is TGTGCCAGCAGCGTGAGGACAGGGGGGGCAATCCAAGAGACCCAGTACTTC. The chain links TRBV9 to TRBJ2-5, with 10 bases that match TRBD1. Germline V CDR1 and CDR2: SGDLS, YYNGEE. With 2 bases clipped from V and 1 base from J, the junction kept 8 bases outside the gene matches. This CDR3 comprises 17 residues.

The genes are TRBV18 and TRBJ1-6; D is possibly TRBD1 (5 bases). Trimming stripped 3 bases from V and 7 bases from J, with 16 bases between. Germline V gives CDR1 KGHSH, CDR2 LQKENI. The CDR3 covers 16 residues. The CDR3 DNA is TGTGCCAGCTCACCTCTCCCGGGACTCGGAAATTCACCCCTCCACTTT. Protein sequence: CASSPLPGLGNSPLHF.

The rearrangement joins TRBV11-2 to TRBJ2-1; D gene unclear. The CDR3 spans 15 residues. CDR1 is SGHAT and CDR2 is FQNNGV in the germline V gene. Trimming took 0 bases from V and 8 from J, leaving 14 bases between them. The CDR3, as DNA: TGTGCCAGCAGCTTAGACCCTCGCGGACGGGATGAGCAGTTCTTC. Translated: CASSLDPRGRDEQFF.

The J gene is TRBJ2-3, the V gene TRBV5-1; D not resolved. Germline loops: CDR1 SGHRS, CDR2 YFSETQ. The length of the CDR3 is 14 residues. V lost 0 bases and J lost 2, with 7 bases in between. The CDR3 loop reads CASSLAWTTDTQYF. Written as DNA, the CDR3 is TGCGCCAGCAGCTTGGCCTGGACCACAGATACGCAGTATTTT.

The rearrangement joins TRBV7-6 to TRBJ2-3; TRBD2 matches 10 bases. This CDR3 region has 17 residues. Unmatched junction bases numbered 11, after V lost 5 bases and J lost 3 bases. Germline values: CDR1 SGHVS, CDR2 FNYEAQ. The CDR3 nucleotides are TGTGCCAGCAGCCGCCAAAGCGGGAGGGCCGGTACAGATACGCAGTATTTT. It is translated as CASSRQSGRAGTDTQYF.

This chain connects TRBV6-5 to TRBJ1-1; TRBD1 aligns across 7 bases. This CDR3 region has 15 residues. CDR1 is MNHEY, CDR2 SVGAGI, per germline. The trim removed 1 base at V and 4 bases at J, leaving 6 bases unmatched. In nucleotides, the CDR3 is TGTGCCAGCAGTTACTTGGGGCCAGGGGGCACTGAAGCTTTCTTT. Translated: CASSYLGPGGTEAFF.

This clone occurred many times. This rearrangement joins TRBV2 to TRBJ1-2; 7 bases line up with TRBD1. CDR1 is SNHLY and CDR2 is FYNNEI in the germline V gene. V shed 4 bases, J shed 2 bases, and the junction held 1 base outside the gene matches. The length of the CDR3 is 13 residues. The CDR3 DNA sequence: TGTGCCAGCAGTGGACAGGGCAACTATGGCTACACCTTC. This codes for CASSGQGNYGYTF.

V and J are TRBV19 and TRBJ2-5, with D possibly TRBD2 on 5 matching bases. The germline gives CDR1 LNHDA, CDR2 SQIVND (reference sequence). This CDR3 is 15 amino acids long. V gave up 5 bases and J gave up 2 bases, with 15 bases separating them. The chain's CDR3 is CASSGRASRQETQYF. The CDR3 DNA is TGTGCCAGTAGTGGGAGAGCATCCCGTCAAGAGACCCAGTACTTC.

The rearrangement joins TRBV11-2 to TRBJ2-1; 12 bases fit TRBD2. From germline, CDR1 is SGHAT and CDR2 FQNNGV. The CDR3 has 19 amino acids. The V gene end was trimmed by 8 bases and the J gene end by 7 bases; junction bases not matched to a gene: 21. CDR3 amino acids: CASRFRTSGTFGFWNEQFF. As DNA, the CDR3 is TGTGCCAGCCGTTTCCGGACTAGCGGGACATTTGGATTTTGGAATGAGCAGTTCTTC.

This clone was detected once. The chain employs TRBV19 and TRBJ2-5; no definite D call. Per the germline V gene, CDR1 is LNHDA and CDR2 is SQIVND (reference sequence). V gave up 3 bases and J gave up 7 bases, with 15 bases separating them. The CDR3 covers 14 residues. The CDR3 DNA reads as TGTGCCAGTAGTATTACTGGATCCGCCCGGACCCAGTACTTC. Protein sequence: CASSITGSARTQYF.

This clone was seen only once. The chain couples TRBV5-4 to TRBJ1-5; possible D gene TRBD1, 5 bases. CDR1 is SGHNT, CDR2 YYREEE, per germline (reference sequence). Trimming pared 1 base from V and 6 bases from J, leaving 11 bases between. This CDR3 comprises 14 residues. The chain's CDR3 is CASSLRGTGQPQHF. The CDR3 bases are TGTGCCAGCAGCTTGCGCGGGACCGGTCAGCCCCAGCATTTT.

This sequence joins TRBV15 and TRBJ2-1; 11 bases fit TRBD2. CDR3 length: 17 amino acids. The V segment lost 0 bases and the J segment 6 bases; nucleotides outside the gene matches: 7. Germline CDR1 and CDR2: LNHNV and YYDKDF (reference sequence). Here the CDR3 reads CATSRDWASGGINEQFF. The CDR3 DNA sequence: TGTGCCACCAGCAGAGATTGGGCTAGCGGGGGGATCAATGAGCAGTTCTTC.

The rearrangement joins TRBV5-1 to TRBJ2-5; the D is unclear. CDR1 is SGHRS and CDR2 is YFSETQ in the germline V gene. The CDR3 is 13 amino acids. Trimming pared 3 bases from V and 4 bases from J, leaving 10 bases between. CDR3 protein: CASSSLKGETQYF. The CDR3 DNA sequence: TGCGCCAGCAGCTCCTTGAAGGGAGAGACCCAGTACTTC.